Following are 5 T cell receptor beta chains from one sample sequenced in a study of cytomegalovirus exposure and HLA in healthy donors. PCR used 60 Vbeta primers and 13 Jbeta primers. Data came from immunoSEQ multiplex PCR; TCRdb stores just in-frame clones and leaves some out. Of about 140,000 clones listed, 80% are singletons. The sample was PBMCs. These receptors came from a male donor in good health and CMV-seropositive.

The chain employs TRBV7-3 and TRBJ2-5, with D perhaps matching TRBD1 (6 bases). This CDR3 has 13 residues. With 5 bases removed from V and 5 bases from J, the gap between germline ends came to 12 bases. CDR1 and CDR2 (germline): SGHTA, FQGTGA. CDR3 sequence reads: CASSPMRGETQYF. The CDR3, as DNA: TGTGCCAGCAGCCCTATGAGGGGGGAGACCCAGTACTTC.

The chain recombines TRBV10-3 with TRBJ2-7, with TRBD2 matching 8 bases. V gave up 3 bases and J gave up 2 bases; unmatched junction bases: 3. Germline V gene data show CDR1 as ENHRY and CDR2 as SYGVKD. CDR3 length equals 14 residues. The DNA of the CDR3 is TGTGCCATCAGTGATACTAGCGGAACCTACGAGCAGTACTTC. Amino acids: CAISDTSGTYEQYF.

The count of this clone is one. J is TRBJ2-7 and V is TRBV5-1, with 15 bases fitting TRBD2. Germline V gene lookup returns CDR1 SGHRS and CDR2 YFSETQ. This CDR3 region has 16 residues. J gave up 3 bases and V 4 bases, and 5 bases lay outside the gene matches. CDR3 in amino acids: CASSRGTSGGIYEQYF. CDR3 coding DNA: TGCGCCAGCAGCCGCGGGACTAGCGGGGGGATCTACGAGCAGTACTTC.

Concerning this clone: At one of its ends the junction is not consistent with the germline gene, which may arise from a read error. The J gene is TRBJ2-3, the V gene TRBV7-9; 7 positions match TRBD1. CDR3 length equals 14 residues. Germline V gene data show CDR1 as SEHNR and CDR2 as FQNEAQ (reference sequence). CDR3 amino acids: CSSSFHRGYDTQYF. CDR3 DNA sequence: TGTTCCAGCAGCTTCCACAGGGGATACGATACGCAGTATTTT.

V is TRBV28 and J is TRBJ1-5, with 11 bases matching TRBD1. From germline, CDR1 is MDHEN and CDR2 SYDVKM. This CDR3 contains 17 residues. The V segment lost 6 bases and the J segment 2 bases; nucleotides outside the gene matches: 9. In DNA, the CDR3 is TGTGCCAGCAGAAAAGGACAGGGGGCGAACGGCAATCAGCCCCAGCATTTT. It specifies CASRKGQGANGNQPQHF.